This T cell receptor (beta chain) was found in a study of blood T cell repertoires in COVID-19. At the level of the study: Material from acute and convalescent COVID-19 was sourced from the United States, Italy and Spain. Sample material is recorded as cDNA or gDNA derived from T cells, B-cell-depleted T cells, or PBMCs.

As processed by the authors: Using reference gene primer amplification, nucleated cell counts were estimated. Sequencing was performed with immunoSEQ multiplex PCR; in TCRdb, only in-frame clones are kept and a portion is missing. V and J calls and clone size follow that table, whereas D and trimming were derived from the DNA. The sample comprises around 200,000 clones, approximately 85% of which are singletons, and over 7.5% rests with the top ten. There are 18 residues in the CDR3. V was pared by 6 bases and J by 0 bases, with 12 bases of the junction left unmatched. The germline gives CDR1 MNHEY, CDR2 SVGEGT.

Sequenced sample: peripheral blood. The V and J genes are TRBV6-2 or TRBV6-3 and TRBJ2-1; TRBD2 agrees at 9 bases. The clonotype originates from a woman at least 80 years old with acute or convalescent COVID-19. CDR3: CASSSPLLRGGSYNEQFF. The CDR3 DNA reads as TGTGCCAGCAGCTCCCCTCTCTTGCGGGGGGGCTCCTACAATGAGCAGTTCTTC.